The 9 T cell receptor beta chains in this list originate from one sample, sequenced in a study of cytomegalovirus exposure and HLA in healthy donors. The primer mix had 60 Vbeta and 13 Jbeta primers. Sequenced by immunoSEQ multiplex PCR; TCRdb stores in-frame clones only, minus some. The data contain 150,000 to 200,000 clones, 80% to 85% of them seen just once; the ten biggest clones take up 1.5%. Source material: PBMCs. The source of these receptors is a young woman in good health and CMV-seronegative.

The chain is built from TRBV30 and TRBJ1-1; maybe TRBD1 (6 bases). CDR1 GTSNPN and CDR2 SVGIG come from the germline V gene (reference sequence). The V gene lost 4 bases and the J gene lost 4 bases, with 13 bases spanning the gap. The CDR3 consists of 13 residues. The CDR3 DNA reads TGTGCCTGGAACCCCGGACAGATCACTGAAGCTTTCTTT. Its protein product is CAWNPGQITEAFF.

J is TRBJ1-2 and V is TRBV27; 9 bases line up with TRBD1. This CDR3 region has 17 residues. Trimming removed 4 bases from V and 8 bases from J; junction bases left unmatched: 17. Germline CDR1 is MNHEY and CDR2 is SMNVEV (reference sequence). The CDR3 DNA reads as TGTGCCAGCAGTTCCGGGACAGGGTTTGGTTTCGCGGGAGGCTACACCTTC. Its translation: CASSSGTGFGFAGGYTF.

J is TRBJ2-2 and V is TRBV14; D is unresolved. This CDR3 has 12 residues. Germline V gives CDR1 SGHDN, CDR2 FVKESK. The V end lost 6 bases, the J end lost 6 bases, and 8 bases lay between the germline ends. The CDR3 DNA reads TGTGCCAGCAGTCCAACGGCCGGGGAGCTGTTTTTT. Residues: CASSPTAGELFF.

The J gene is TRBJ2-3, the V gene TRBV29-1; 9 bases are shared with TRBD2. J lost 1 base, V lost 4 bases, and 3 bases had no gene match. CDR1 and CDR2 (germline): SQVTM, ANQGSEA. CDR3 length: 14 amino acids. The CDR3 DNA reads as TGCAGCGTTGTCCGCGGGGGGGGCACAGATACGCAGTATTTT. This encodes CSVVRGGGTDTQYF.

A few counts support this clone. This CDR3 is CASSLEGRGYEQYF. The CDR3 coding sequence is TGTGCCAGCAGCTTAGAGGGCAGGGGGTACGAGCAGTACTTC. This chain joins TRBV11-2 and TRBJ2-7; 7 bases are a match to TRBD1. The CDR3 sequence is 14 residues long. After removal of 0 bases from V and 4 bases from J, the junction contained 3 bases not matched to a gene. Germline lookup yields CDR1 SGHAT and CDR2 FQNNGV. The full variable domain, rest sourced from reference TRBV11-2 and TRBJ2-7, is EAGVAQSPRYKIIEKRQSVAFWCNPISGHATLYWYQQILGQGPKLLIQFQNNGVVDDSQLPKDRFSAERLKGVDSTLKIQPAKLEDSAVYLCASSLEGRGYEQYFGPGTRLTVT.

The V gene is TRBV30, the J gene TRBJ1-2; 9 nucleotides line up with TRBD1. With 6 bases clipped from V and 2 bases from J, the junction kept 7 bases outside the gene matches. Looked up from germline, CDR1 is GTSNPN and CDR2 is SVGIG (reference sequence). The CDR3 runs to 14 residues. The CDR3, as DNA: TGTGCCTGTTCGGGACAGGGCGCGAACTATGGCTACACCTTC. Encoded protein: CACSGQGANYGYTF.

The chain joins TRBV2 to TRBJ1-1; D is undetermined. Between the trimmed V and J ends, which lost 0 bases and 0 bases, there was a span of 8 bases. The CDR3 covers 15 residues. Germline V CDR1 and CDR2: SNHLY, FYNNEI. As DNA, the CDR3 is TGTGCCAGCAGTGAAGCAAGCTTCATGAACACTGAAGCTTTCTTT. This codes for CASSEASFMNTEAFF.

The chain has TRBV25-1 and TRBJ2-7; 8 bases fit TRBD1. Germline loops: CDR1 MGHDK, CDR2 SYGVNS. The V and J ends lost 4 bases and 2 bases, in that order; junction bases with no gene match: 7. CDR3 length: 15 amino acids. The CDR3 DNA sequence: TGTGCCAGCAGTGGGCGGCAGACAGGGGCCTACGAGCAGTACTTC. Translating it yields CASSGRQTGAYEQYF.

This clone showed up just a few times. The rearrangement links TRBV4-1 to TRBJ2-6; D not certain. This CDR3 comprises 15 residues. CDR1 MGHRA and CDR2 YSYEKL come from the germline V gene. Trimming removed 5 bases from V and 0 bases from J, with 8 bases in between. CDR3 loop: CASSSLPSGANVLTF. The CDR3 DNA is TGCGCCAGCAGCTCCCTCCCCTCTGGGGCCAACGTCCTGACTTTC.